One sample yielded the 9 T cell receptor beta chains listed below, sequenced in a study of T cell changes during pregnancy in multiple sclerosis. The repertoire was sequenced with immunoSEQ multiplex PCR; TCRdb's copy has only in-frame clones and lacks some. This table has tens of thousands of clones, around 90% appearing once. Source: CD4+ T cells from peripheral blood mononuclear cells, taken before pregnancy. Receptors originate from a female donor with multiple sclerosis, enrolled in a pregnancy study.

CDR3 sequence: CAISDTQGYSNQPQHF. For the CDR3, the DNA is TGTGCCATCAGCGACACCCAGGGCTATAGCAATCAGCCCCAGCATTTT. The chain couples TRBV10-3 to TRBJ1-5; D may be TRBD1 (5 bases). Trimming stripped 6 bases from V and 0 bases from J, with 15 bases between. Germline V gene data show CDR1 as ENHRY and CDR2 as SYGVKD. The CDR3 is 16 residues long.

The chain combines TRBV5-5 with TRBJ1-6; possible D gene TRBD1, 5 bases. V gave up 5 bases and J gave up 6 bases, with 18 bases separating them. The CDR3 runs 16 residues. Germline V gives CDR1 SGHKS, CDR2 YYEKEE (reference sequence). CDR3 protein: CASRTLPGGSNSPLHF. The CDR3 DNA reads TGTGCCAGCAGAACACTCCCCGGGGGGAGTAATTCACCCCTCCACTTT.

This chain joins TRBV27 and TRBJ1-5; maybe TRBD1 (5 bases). Deletions cut 6 bases from V and 0 bases from J, with 18 bases between. The CDR3 has 17 amino acids. Per the germline V gene, CDR1 is MNHEY and CDR2 is SMNVEV (reference sequence). The CDR3 is CASSHRGNLYSNQPQHF. The CDR3 nucleotides read TGTGCCAGCAGCCACCGGGGGAATCTTTATAGCAATCAGCCCCAGCATTTT.

The chain links TRBV7-2 to TRBJ1-6, with D perhaps TRBD1 (6 bases). Germline V CDR1 and CDR2: SGHTA, FQGNSA. V lost 2 bases to trimming and J lost 6 bases, with 11 bases between them. The CDR3 is 15 residues long. The CDR3 sequence: CASSLPQGFNSPLHF. The CDR3 coding sequence is TGTGCCAGCAGCTTACCCCAGGGGTTTAATTCACCCCTCCACTTT. The entire variable domain, with the rest obtained from reference TRBV7-2 and TRBJ1-6, is as follows: GAGVSQSPSNKVTEKGKDVELRCDPISGHTALYWYRQSLGQGLEFLIYFQGNSAPDKSGLPSDRFSAERTGGSVSTLTIQRTQQEDSAVYLCASSLPQGFNSPLHFGNGTRLTVT.

The chain couples TRBV6-5 to TRBJ1-1; 7 nucleotides line up with TRBD1. With V trimmed by 5 bases and J by 2 bases, 2 bases remained unmatched. The CDR3 consists of 13 residues. Germline V gene data show CDR1 as MNHEY and CDR2 as SVGAGI. This chain's CDR3 is CASSGTANTEAFF. The CDR3 DNA reads as TGTGCCAGCAGTGGGACAGCAAACACTGAAGCTTTCTTT.

The rearrangement joins TRBV9 to TRBJ2-3, with 9 bases that match TRBD2. The CDR3 is 19 residues long. V trimming: 1 base; J trimming: 6 bases; junction bases outside the gene matches: 18. CDR1 and CDR2 from the germline V gene are SGDLS and YYNGEE. CDR3 protein: CASSVKKSVAGGPLDTQYF. CDR3 in DNA: TGTGCCAGCAGCGTAAAAAAATCGGTGGCGGGGGGGCCTCTCGATACGCAGTATTTT.

J is TRBJ2-1 and V is TRBV7-2; maybe TRBD2 (6 bases). The CDR3 runs to 13 residues. The V gene lost 7 bases and the J gene lost 3 bases, with 10 bases spanning the gap. Germline lookup yields CDR1 SGHTA and CDR2 FQGNSA. The CDR3 DNA follows: TGTGCCAGCACTCTCGGGGGCTACAATGAGCAGTTCTTC. Amino acid sequence: CASTLGGYNEQFF.

This clone was observed a single time. The chain couples TRBV7-2 to TRBJ1-4; D is uncertain. CDR3 length equals 14 residues. Trimming removed 7 bases from V and 0 bases from J, with 9 bases in between. CDR1 SGHTA and CDR2 FQGNSA come from the germline V gene. CDR3 amino acids: CASTAGATNEKLFF. CDR3 in DNA: TGTGCCAGCACAGCGGGTGCAACTAATGAAAAACTGTTTTTT.

This clone was counted only a few times. The V gene is TRBV2, the J gene TRBJ1-6; 8 nucleotides align to TRBD1. V lost 3 bases and J lost 3; bases outside the gene matches: 1. The CDR3 extends over 15 amino acids. The germline V gene encodes CDR1 SNHLY and CDR2 FYNNEI. CDR3 in DNA: TGTGCCAGCAGTGAGACAGGGGTCTATAATTCACCCCTCCACTTT. It is translated as CASSETGVYNSPLHF.